The 25 T cell receptor beta chains listed next were all sequenced from one sample in a study of tumor-infiltrating lymphocytes in primary liver carcinoma. Production of TCR beta cDNA used approximately 0.45 ug total RNA together with a constant-region primer. Slightly modified ARM-PCR with three nested multiplex PCR rounds yielded TCR beta libraries. TRBV1-TRBV30 forward primers paired with a C-beta reverse primer were used in the first two PCR rounds, which ran around 10 cycles each. Using its own MiXCR run on the multiplex PCR reads, TCRdb lists one record per CDR3 protein. The table includes some 100,000 distinct CDR3 sequences, more than 65% detected once. From unsorted bulk tissue weighing 20-30 mg, DNA and RNA were co-extracted. Sequences were obtained from liver tumor tissue from sampling region 2. The subset was: tumor region T2, inferior pole. Every receptor here comes from an older woman with primary liver carcinoma and hepatitis B virus infection.

The count of this clonotype is one. The CDR3 sequence is CSVVDPTSKLYNEQFF. The DNA of the CDR3 is TGCAGCGTTGTAGACCCCACTAGCAAACTATACAATGAGCAGTTCTTC. This chain connects TRBV29-1 to TRBJ2-1, with a tentative D call TRBD2 (6 bases). V dropped 4 bases and J dropped 4 bases, with 20 bases sitting between them. CDR1 is SQVTM and CDR2 is ANQGSEA in the germline V gene. The CDR3 covers 16 residues.

This clonotype was detected only once. The CDR3 region is CAMTSEKNEQFF. CDR3 bases: TGTGCCATGACTAGCGAAAAGAATGAGCAGTTCTTC. The chain links TRBV10-3 to TRBJ2-1; TRBD2 agrees at 8 bases. The V and J ends lost 9 bases and 7 bases, in that order; junction bases with no gene match: 5. CDR3 length equals 12 residues. The germline V gene encodes CDR1 ENHRY and CDR2 SYGVKD.

A note on this clonotype: A much more abundant neighbour one base away suggests this may be a read error. V is TRBV5-4 and J is TRBJ1-2; D not certain. Germline assignment: CDR1 SGHNT and CDR2 YYREEE (reference sequence). V shed 2 bases and J shed 7 bases, with 18 bases lying between them. The CDR3 runs to 15 residues. This CDR3 reads CASSLWGAGDCGYTF. The CDR3 DNA reads as TGTGCCAGCAGCTTATGGGGAGCCGGAGACTGTGGCTACACCTTC.

Ten or more counts support this clonotype. The rearrangement links TRBV7-3 to TRBJ2-3; 9 bases are shared with TRBD2. Germline V gives CDR1 SGHTA, CDR2 FQGTGA. The CDR3 length is 16 residues. V lost 6 bases and J lost 6; bases outside the gene matches: 13. The CDR3 sequence: CASRGGMAGGLDTQYF. The CDR3 bases are TGTGCCAGCAGAGGGGGAATGGCGGGAGGGCTGGATACGCAGTATTTT.

On this clonotype: This may be a read error: a much more frequent sequence differs by one nucleotide. This chain uses TRBV29-1 with TRBJ1-1; TRBD1 might be the D (6 bases). This CDR3 has 14 amino acids. Germline lookup yields CDR1 SQVTM and CDR2 ANQGSEA. CDR3 sequence reads: CSVGGDRGNTEAYF. CDR3 bases: TGCAGCGTTGGGGGGGATAGGGGGAACACTGAAGCTTACTTT.

About this clonotype itself: A much larger clone is a single base away; this may be a read error. CDR3 in DNA: TGTGACAGCAGCTCCGGGACAGGGCTATACGAGCAGTACTTC. Amino acids: CDSSSGTGLYEQYF. The rearrangement links TRBV5-4 to TRBJ2-7; 9 bases are a match to TRBD1. The CDR3 loop spans 14 amino acids. The germline V gene encodes CDR1 SGHNT and CDR2 YYREEE (reference sequence).

The chain has TRBV29-1 and TRBJ1-2; 7 bases are a match to TRBD1. The germline CDR1 and CDR2 sequences are SQVTM and ANQGSEA. Trimming at V came to 5 bases and at J to 6 bases, leaving 12 bases not matched to a gene. This CDR3 comprises 14 residues. CDR3 in amino acids: CSVTETGSFHGYTF. CDR3 DNA: TGCAGCGTTACCGAGACAGGGTCCTTCCATGGCTACACCTTC.

This clonotype was observed at least ten times. The chain couples TRBV5-5 to TRBJ2-7; perhaps D is TRBD1 or TRBD2 (6 bases each). The germline V and J ends were trimmed by 0 bases and 2 bases, with 9 bases remaining between them. CDR3 length: 14 amino acids. From germline, CDR1 is SGHKS and CDR2 YYEKEE (reference sequence). The CDR3 protein is CASSLAGGPYEQYF. The DNA of the CDR3 is TGTGCCAGCAGCTTGGCCGGGGGCCCCTACGAGCAGTACTTC.

Comment on this clonotype: This is likely a read error, given that the CDR3 carries no conserved phenylalanine or tryptophan at its end. The chain is built from TRBV12-3 or TRBV12-4 and TRBJ2-7, with D hard to call. This CDR3 region has 11 residues. Trimming took 1 base from V and 7 from J, leaving 5 bases between them. The CDR3 nucleotides read TGTGCCAGCAGTTTAGGGCGGGAGCAGTACCTT. Its translation is CASSLGREQYL.

This clonotype turned up a few times. The germline gene is not matched at one end of the junction; a read error may be the cause. This chain uses TRBV28 with TRBJ2-1; unclear D gene. Germline-derived CDR1 and CDR2 are MDHEN and SYDVKM. CDR3 length: 13 amino acids. CDR3: CASRLFRVNEQFF. The DNA for the CDR3 is TGTGCCAGCAGATTATTCCGGGTTAATGAGCAGTTCTTC.

As concerns this clonotype: An end of the junction does not agree with germline; a read error may underlie this. This chain links TRBV12-3 or TRBV12-4 with TRBJ2-1, with 10 bases that match TRBD2. The CDR3 sequence is 16 residues long. The CDR3 DNA reads as TGTGCTAGCAGCCACCGTGGACTAGCGGATTACAATGAGCAGTTCTTC. Amino acids: CASSHRGLADYNEQFF.

A remark on this clonotype: The junction departs from germline at one end; a sequencing error may be responsible. This chain connects TRBV29-1 to TRBJ1-1; no reliable D call. Germline CDR1 is SQVTM and CDR2 is ANQGSEA. The CDR3 spans 12 residues. The CDR3 region has the DNA TGCAGCGGCGGAGGTATGAACACTGAGGCTTGCTTC. Residues: CSGGGMNTEACF. Full variable domain (outside the CDR3, taken from reference TRBV29-1 and TRBJ1-1): SAVISQKPSRDICQRGTSLTIQCQVDSQVTMMFWYRQQPGQSLTLIATANQGSEATYESGFVIDKFPISRPNLTFSTLTVSNMSPEDSSIYLCSGGGMNTEACFGQGTRLTVV.

This clonotype occurred a few times. The rearrangement links TRBV7-9 to TRBJ1-1; 8 bases fit TRBD1. The V gene end was trimmed by 4 bases and the J gene end by 4 bases; junction bases not matched to a gene: 11. Germline CDR1 and CDR2: SEHNR and FQNEAQ (reference sequence). The CDR3 length is 16 residues. The CDR3 sequence is CASSWGFGQGATEAFF. In DNA form, the CDR3 reads TGTGCCAGCAGCTGGGGCTTTGGACAGGGCGCCACTGAAGCTTTCTTT.

A word on this clonotype: A much larger clone sits a single nucleotide away, making a read error possible. The chain is built from TRBV6-5 and TRBJ2-1; 8 bases align to TRBD1. From germline, CDR1 is MNHEY and CDR2 SVGAGI. The CDR3 runs to 15 residues. The CDR3 region is CASSPQGAPYNEQSF. The DNA of the CDR3 is TGTGCCAGCAGCCCCCAGGGGGCACCCTACAATGAGCAGTCCTTC.

The chain links TRBV5-1 to TRBJ2-5; 10 bases line up with TRBD1. The CDR3 spans 15 residues. Germline CDR1 reads SGHRS; CDR2 reads YFSETQ. V was pared by 3 bases and J by 1 base, with 3 bases of the junction left unmatched. CDR3 coding DNA: TGCGCCAGCAGCTCGAGGACAGGGGGCCAAGAGACCCAGTACTTC. This codes for CASSSRTGGQETQYF.

A few counts support this clonotype. This chain links TRBV7-3 with TRBJ2-3, with no clear D. V dropped 0 bases and J dropped 2 bases, with 6 bases sitting between them. CDR1 and CDR2 (germline): SGHTA, FQGTGA. The CDR3 is 14 amino acids. CDR3 nucleotide sequence: TGTGCCAGCAGCTTAACGGGATTCACAGATACGCAGTATTTT. Amino acids: CASSLTGFTDTQYF.

The sample holds many counts of this clonotype. V is TRBV7-8 and J is TRBJ2-1; TRBD2 is a possible D gene (5 bases). Trimming took 1 base from V and 2 from J, leaving 12 bases between them. CDR1 is SGHVS, CDR2 FQNEAQ, per germline. The CDR3 runs 16 residues. The CDR3 bases are TGTGCCAGCAGCTTAGAAAATAGCGTAGCCTACAATGAGCAGTTCTTC. Its translation: CASSLENSVAYNEQFF.

Turning to this clonotype: The junction differs from germline at one of its ends, possibly a read error. In DNA, the CDR3 is TGCAACGTTACCGGGACAGGGGTTTCCCTAAGAATGGAGTTCTTC. Translation: CNVTGTGVSLRMEFF. This chain joins TRBV29-1 and TRBJ2-7, with 10 bases lining up with TRBD1. From germline, CDR1 is SQVTM and CDR2 ANQGSEA. The CDR3 length is 15 residues.

Comment on this clonotype: No conserved phenylalanine or tryptophan ends this CDR3, so it is likely a read error. The V call is TRBV6-5, the J call TRBJ2-1; TRBD1 is a possible D gene (6 bases). CDR3 length equals 16 residues. V shed 2 bases and J shed 7 bases, with 18 bases lying between them. Germline loops: CDR1 MNHEY, CDR2 SVGAGI. In DNA form, the CDR3 reads TGTGCCAGCAGTTACCCAGGACAGTGGGCGCGGAATGAGCAGTTCTTA. It yields the protein CASSYPGQWARNEQFL.

Details on this clonotype: A much larger clone lies one base from this, so it may be a read error. The V and J genes are TRBV5-4 and TRBJ2-1; D is possibly TRBD1 or TRBD2 (5 bases each). The CDR3 runs 15 residues. Germline lookup yields CDR1 SGHNT and CDR2 YYREEE (reference sequence). The CDR3 sequence: CASSFTSGPTNDQFF. The CDR3 bases are TGTGCCAGCAGCTTCACTTCGGGACCCACTAATGATCAGTTCTTC.

The V and J genes are TRBV28 and TRBJ2-3, with D maybe TRBD1 (6 bases). Trimming shortened V by 6 bases and J by 4 bases, and 20 bases separated the two germline ends. Per the germline V gene, CDR1 is MDHEN and CDR2 is SYDVKM. This CDR3 contains 16 residues. The CDR3 protein is CASSTWGRALADTQYF. Here the CDR3 DNA reads TGTGCCAGCAGCACTTGGGGGCGGGCCCTCGCAGATACGCAGTATTTT.

With respect to this clonotype: One junction end disagrees with the germline gene, perhaps due to a read error. The chain couples TRBV6-5 to TRBJ2-3, with 8 bases aligning to TRBD2. The germline V gene has CDR1 MNHEY and CDR2 SVGAGI. CDR3 length: 17 amino acids. CDR3 in DNA: TGTGCCAGCAGCCGACTAGCGCCGGGTGGGGGCACAGATATGCAGTATTTT. Residues: CASSRLAPGGGTDMQYF.

Note on this clonotype: An end of the junction does not agree with germline; a read error may underlie this. The chain employs TRBV28 and TRBJ2-1; D unclear. Germline V gives CDR1 MDHEN, CDR2 SYDVKM. The CDR3 length is 15 residues. In DNA form, the CDR3 reads TGTGCCAGCAGCCCTCTCGCGGATACCTACGATGAGCAGTTCTTC. Its protein product is CASSPLADTYDEQFF. The whole variable domain, filled in from reference TRBV28 and TRBJ2-1, reads DVKVTQSSRYLVKRTGEKVFLECVQDMDHENMFWYRQDPGLGLRLIYFSYDVKMKEKGDIPEGYSVSREKKERFSLILESASTNQTSMYLCASSPLADTYDEQFFGPGTRLTVL.

On this clonotype itself: At one end the junction does not follow the germline gene, possibly because of a read error. V gene TRBV18 combines with J gene TRBJ2-5; TRBD2 aligns across 9 bases. Germline V gene lookup returns CDR1 KGHSH and CDR2 LQKENI. CDR3 length: 13 amino acids. For the CDR3, the DNA is TGTGCCAACTCACCAGGACTAGCGGAGACCCAGTACTTC. It translates to CANSPGLAETQYF.

This clonotype was counted only a few times. The chain joins TRBV28 to TRBJ2-7; the match to TRBD2 covers 10 bases. The CDR3 contains 15 residues. With 1 base clipped from V and 4 bases from J, the junction kept 4 bases outside the gene matches. Germline values: CDR1 MDHEN, CDR2 SYDVKM. In DNA, the CDR3 is TGTGCCAGCAGTTTATCCGGACTAGCGGATTACGAGCAGTACTTC. This translates into CASSLSGLADYEQYF. The complete variable domain, with remaining parts taken from reference TRBV28 and TRBJ2-7, reads DVKVTQSSRYLVKRTGEKVFLECVQDMDHENMFWYRQDPGLGLRLIYFSYDVKMKEKGDIPEGYSVSREKKERFSLILESASTNQTSMYLCASSLSGLADYEQYFGPGTRLTVT.